These 26 T cell receptor beta chains were sequenced from one sample in a study of T cells in Graves' hyperthyroidism and ophthalmopathy. Amplified TCR beta CDR3 regions came from RNA transcripts. RT-PCR in the first round (using the HTBI primer set) targeted the TCR CDR3. TCRdb passed the multiplex PCR reads through MiXCR, listing each CDR3 protein once. The sample has more than 600,000 distinct CDR3 sequences; about 16% are singletons. The sequenced material came from blood. The receptors shown here come from a man younger than 35 with Graves' hyperthyroidism.

The chain is built from TRBV6-2 or TRBV6-3 and TRBJ2-5; 7 bases map to TRBD1. The V and J ends lost 5 bases and 1 base, in that order; junction bases with no gene match: 13. The CDR3 consists of 17 residues. Germline loops: CDR1 MNHEY, CDR2 SVGEGT. CDR3: CASSTPQGSEVQETQYF. DNA of the CDR3: TGTGCCAGCAGTACCCCACAGGGGTCGGAGGTCCAAGAGACCCAGTACTTC.

This clonotype was observed many times. The genes are TRBV20-1 and TRBJ1-6; weak D call: TRBD1 (5 bases). Germline-derived CDR1 and CDR2 are DFQATT and SNEGSKA (reference sequence). This CDR3 has 14 amino acids. Trimming took off 6 bases at V and 7 bases at J, with 16 bases between the two ends. CDR3: CSATRDAGNSPLHF. The CDR3 DNA is TGCAGTGCCACCCGGGACGCTGGGAATTCACCCCTCCACTTT.

The chain couples TRBV28 to TRBJ1-6, with 7 nucleotides matching TRBD1. This CDR3 has 14 amino acids. Germline lookup yields CDR1 MDHEN and CDR2 SYDVKM. V was pared by 5 bases and J by 9 bases, with 7 bases of the junction left unmatched. The CDR3 DNA reads as TGTGCCAGCAGTGTGACAGGGCTCAGTTCACCCCTCCACTTT. Its protein is CASSVTGLSSPLHF.

The chain links TRBV2 to TRBJ2-7, with a tentative D call TRBD1 (5 bases). Germline V gene lookup returns CDR1 SNHLY and CDR2 FYNNEI. The CDR3 sequence is 12 residues long. The V end was cut by 1 base, the J end by 9 bases, with 10 bases between. The CDR3 sequence is CASSEGQRGQYF. CDR3 DNA sequence: TGTGCCAGCAGTGAAGGTCAAAGGGGGCAGTACTTC.

This clonotype was counted between two and nine times. The rearrangement links TRBV7-8 to TRBJ2-1; 9 positions agree with TRBD2. Germline-derived CDR1 and CDR2 are SGHVS and FQNEAQ. V lost 4 bases to trimming and J lost 6 bases; unmatched junction nucleotides: 10. The CDR3 is 16 residues long. The CDR3 DNA is TGTGCCAGCAGCTCCCCCTCAGCGGGAGGTGGCAATGAGCAGTTCTTC. Translation: CASSSPSAGGGNEQFF. The variable domain in full, completed from reference TRBV7-8 and TRBJ2-1, reads GAGVSQSPRYKVAKRGQDVALRCDPISGHVSLFWYQQALGQGPEFLTYFQNEAQLDKSGLPSDRFFAERPEGSVSTLKIQRTQQEDSAVYLCASSSPSAGGGNEQFFGPGTRLTVL.

V and J are TRBV20-1 and TRBJ1-4; 9 nucleotides line up with TRBD1. The J segment lost 6 bases and the V segment lost 1 base, leaving 6 bases of the junction unmatched. The CDR3 loop spans 15 amino acids. Germline V gene lookup returns CDR1 DFQATT and CDR2 SNEGSKA (reference sequence). CDR3 coding DNA: TGCAGTGCTAGAGCTAGGACAGGGGCCCATGAAAAACTGTTTTTT. This sequence encodes CSARARTGAHEKLFF.

This clonotype was observed many times. The chain couples TRBV20-1 to TRBJ2-7; TRBD1 matches at 10 bases. The CDR3 covers 14 residues. J gave up 3 bases and V 3 bases, and 5 bases lay outside the gene matches. Germline V CDR1 and CDR2: DFQATT, SNEGSKA (reference sequence). The CDR3 coding sequence is TGCAGTGCTAGTCCGACAGGGGGCAGCTACGAGCAGTACTTC. Translation: CSASPTGGSYEQYF.

The chain combines TRBV12-5 with TRBJ2-7; the match to TRBD1 covers 8 bases. After removal of 5 bases from V and 4 bases from J, the junction contained 7 bases not matched to a gene. Germline V gene sequence: CDR1 LGHNT, CDR2 FRNRAP. The CDR3 contains 14 residues. For the CDR3, the DNA is TGTGCTAGTGGTCCGACAGGGGTTCCGTACGAGCAGTACTTC. The encoded protein is CASGPTGVPYEQYF.

The gene calls are TRBV7-2 and TRBJ2-5; perhaps TRBD2 as D (6 bases). There are 15 residues in the CDR3. The ends were cut back, 1 base at V and 2 bases at J, with 11 bases in the middle. CDR1 and CDR2 (germline): SGHTA, FQGNSA. The CDR3: CASSLESGVQETQYF. CDR3 coding DNA: TGTGCCAGCAGCTTAGAATCGGGGGTGCAAGAGACCCAGTACTTC.

The chain couples TRBV28 to TRBJ1-5; no clear D. Germline V gives CDR1 MDHEN, CDR2 SYDVKM. This CDR3 is built from 14 residues. Trimming took off 2 bases at V and 7 bases at J, with 12 bases between the two ends. CDR3 nucleotides: TGTGCCAGCAGTTTAGTGGTGGGGATACAGCCCCAGCATTTT. As protein: CASSLVVGIQPQHF.

This clonotype was recorded many times. This rearrangement joins TRBV6-1 to TRBJ2-3; 8 positions match TRBD2. V shed 4 bases and J 0 bases; nucleotides not matched to a gene: 6. CDR3 length: 16 amino acids. CDR1 MNHNS and CDR2 SASEGT come from the germline V gene. CDR3 DNA sequence: TGTGCCAGCAGTGTCAGAGCGGGAGCGAGCACAGATACGCAGTATTTT. Translation gives CASSVRAGASTDTQYF.

The chain joins TRBV7-2 to TRBJ2-3; possibly TRBD2 for D (5 bases). V lost 1 base and J lost 5, with 10 bases in between. The CDR3 covers 14 residues. From germline, CDR1 is SGHTA and CDR2 FQGNSA. This CDR3 reads CASSLVGNRDTQYF. CDR3 coding DNA: TGTGCCAGCAGCTTAGTCGGGAACAGAGATACGCAGTATTTT.

In this sample, this clonotype turned up a few times. The chain carries TRBV28 and TRBJ2-2, with TRBD1 identical over 7 bases. The germline V gene encodes CDR1 MDHEN and CDR2 SYDVKM. Trimming cost V 7 bases and J 5 bases; bases outside gene matches: 4. The CDR3 is made up of 13 amino acids. The CDR3 loop is CASIQGITGELFF. The CDR3 region has the DNA TGTGCCAGCATACAGGGGATTACCGGGGAGCTGTTTTTT.

This clonotype was seen once. This may be a read error: a much more frequent sequence differs by one nucleotide. The genes are TRBV11-3 and TRBJ2-7, with 7 nucleotides matching TRBD2. The J call may be mistaken, given a closer DNA end match to TRBJ2-1. The V gene's germline CDR1 is SGHNT and CDR2 YENEEA. The CDR3 length is 14 residues. The CDR3 is CASSLRDYPYEQFF. CDR3 DNA: TGTGCCAGCAGCTTACGGGACTACCCCTACGAGCAGTTCTTC.

This clonotype was counted between two and nine times. V gene TRBV5-4 combines with J gene TRBJ2-3, with 9 bases fitting TRBD2. Germline trimming cut 0 bases from V and 6 bases from J; bases unmatched to any gene: 8. The CDR3 covers 16 residues. Looked up from germline, CDR1 is SGHNT and CDR2 is YYREEE (reference sequence). The CDR3 reads CASSLVLAGVKDTQYF. CDR3 coding DNA: TGTGCCAGCAGCTTGGTGTTAGCGGGAGTTAAGGATACGCAGTATTTT.

This clonotype occurred many times. V is TRBV24-1 and J is TRBJ2-7, with 14 bases lining up with TRBD2. Germline loops: CDR1 KGHDR, CDR2 SFDVKD. This CDR3 has 18 residues. V was pared by 4 bases and J by 7 bases, with 14 bases of the junction left unmatched. CDR3 sequence: CATSEGTSGSSAWGEQYF. The CDR3 nucleotides read TGTGCCACCAGTGAGGGGACTAGCGGGAGCTCCGCTTGGGGGGAGCAGTACTTC.

V gene TRBV29-1 combines with J gene TRBJ2-1; D is possibly TRBD2 (5 bases). CDR1 SQVTM and CDR2 ANQGSEA come from the germline V gene. The germline V and J ends were trimmed by 5 bases and 4 bases, with 12 bases remaining between them. The CDR3 runs 13 residues. CDR3 DNA sequence: TGCAGCGTTCTCGACGGGGTGTACAATGAGCAGTTCTTC. Translating it yields CSVLDGVYNEQFF.

Many counts were recorded for this clonotype. The chain employs TRBV28 and TRBJ1-4; D gene ambiguous. The germline gives CDR1 MDHEN, CDR2 SYDVKM. The CDR3 covers 14 residues. V lost 8 bases and J lost 0, with 10 bases in between. In DNA, the CDR3 is TGTGCCAGCCGAGGACGGCCAACTAATGAAAAACTGTTTTTT. Translation: CASRGRPTNEKLFF.

In its sample, this clonotype was seen many times. The chain is built from TRBV28 and TRBJ1-1; no clear D gene. Trimming took 5 bases from V and 1 from J, leaving 8 bases between them. The CDR3 sequence is 13 residues long. CDR1 and CDR2 from the germline V gene are MDHEN and SYDVKM. In nucleotides, the CDR3 is TGTGCCAGCAGTCCTACGGAGAACACTGAAGCTTTCTTT. Protein: CASSPTENTEAFF.

Note on this clonotype: A much bigger clone sits one base away, suggesting this may be a read error. The genes are TRBV18 and TRBJ2-3; tentative D call: TRBD2 (5 bases). This CDR3 contains 17 residues. The V and J ends lost 0 bases and 2 bases respectively, with 15 bases between them. Germline V gene data show CDR1 as KGHSH and CDR2 as LQKENI. The CDR3 sequence is CASSPPSEGGPTDTQYF. As DNA, the CDR3 is TGTGCCAGCTCACCACCATCAGAGGGCGGCCCCACAGATACGCAGTATTTT.

This clonotype occurred many times. The rearrangement joins TRBV27 to TRBJ2-7; 11 nucleotides agree with TRBD2. CDR3 length: 14 residues. Germline values: CDR1 MNHEY, CDR2 SMNVEV (reference sequence). The V gene end was trimmed by 8 bases and the J gene end by 3 bases; junction bases not matched to a gene: 6. The CDR3 coding sequence is TGTGCCAGCGGCCCCGGGACTAGCGGCTACGAGCAGTACTTC. Its protein is CASGPGTSGYEQYF.

The V and J genes are TRBV12-5 and TRBJ1-5; D remains unclear. V lost 11 bases and J 4 bases, leaving 18 bases between the germline ends. Germline assignment: CDR1 LGHNT and CDR2 FRNRAP. The CDR3 runs to 14 residues. The CDR3 coding sequence is TGTGCTTGTGCCCGGGAACAGATGAATCAGCCCCAGCATTTT. Residues: CACAREQMNQPQHF.

This clonotype was observed many times. The V call is TRBV18, the J call TRBJ2-7; D is undetermined. Trimming pared 4 bases from V and 0 bases from J, leaving 7 bases between. The CDR3 has 13 amino acids. Germline V CDR1 and CDR2: KGHSH, LQKENI. CDR3 sequence reads: CASSQRTSYEQYF. In DNA form, the CDR3 reads TGTGCCAGCTCACAACGGACCTCCTACGAGCAGTACTTC.

The CDR3 bases are TGTGCCAGCACCATCGCGGCTAGCGGGAGAGGGGAGACCCAGTACTTC. It is translated as CASTIAASGRGETQYF. The chain uses TRBV6-2 or TRBV6-3 and TRBJ2-5; 10 bases are a match to TRBD2. The junction had 13 bases not matched to a gene; V was cut back by 7 bases and J by 5 bases. This CDR3 has 16 amino acids. Per germline, CDR1 MNHEY and CDR2 SVGEGT.

The rearrangement links TRBV27 to TRBJ2-2; D tentatively fits TRBD1 or TRBD2 (5 bases each). Trimming removed 6 bases at V and 4 bases at J, with 15 bases between. Germline assignment: CDR1 MNHEY and CDR2 SMNVEV (reference sequence). The length of the CDR3 is 15 residues. In nucleotides, the CDR3 is TGTGCCAGCAGCACGGGACGGTGGAGCACCGGGGAGCTGTTTTTT. Amino acid sequence: CASSTGRWSTGELFF.

This chain uses TRBV19 with TRBJ2-7, with TRBD2 matching 8 bases. The CDR3 runs to 16 residues. J gave up 5 bases and V 0 bases, and 9 bases lay outside the gene matches. The germline V gene encodes CDR1 LNHDA and CDR2 SQIVND (reference sequence). CDR3 loop: CASSIDFMGLGDEQYF. For the CDR3, the DNA is TGTGCCAGTAGTATAGATTTTATGGGACTAGGGGACGAGCAGTACTTC.